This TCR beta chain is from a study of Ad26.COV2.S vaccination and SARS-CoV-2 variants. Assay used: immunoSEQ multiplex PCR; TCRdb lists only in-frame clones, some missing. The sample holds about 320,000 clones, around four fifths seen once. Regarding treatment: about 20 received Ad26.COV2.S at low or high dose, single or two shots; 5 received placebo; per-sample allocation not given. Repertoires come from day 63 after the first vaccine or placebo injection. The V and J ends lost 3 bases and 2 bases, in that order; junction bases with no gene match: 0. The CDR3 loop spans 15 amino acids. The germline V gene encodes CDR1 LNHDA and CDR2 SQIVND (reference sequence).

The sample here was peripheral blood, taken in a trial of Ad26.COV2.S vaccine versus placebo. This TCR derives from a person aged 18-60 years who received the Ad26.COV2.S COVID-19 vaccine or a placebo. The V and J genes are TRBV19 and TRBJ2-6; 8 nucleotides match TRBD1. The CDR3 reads CASSMTGAGANVLTF. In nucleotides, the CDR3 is TGTGCCAGTAGTATGACAGGGGCTGGGGCCAACGTCCTGACTTTC.